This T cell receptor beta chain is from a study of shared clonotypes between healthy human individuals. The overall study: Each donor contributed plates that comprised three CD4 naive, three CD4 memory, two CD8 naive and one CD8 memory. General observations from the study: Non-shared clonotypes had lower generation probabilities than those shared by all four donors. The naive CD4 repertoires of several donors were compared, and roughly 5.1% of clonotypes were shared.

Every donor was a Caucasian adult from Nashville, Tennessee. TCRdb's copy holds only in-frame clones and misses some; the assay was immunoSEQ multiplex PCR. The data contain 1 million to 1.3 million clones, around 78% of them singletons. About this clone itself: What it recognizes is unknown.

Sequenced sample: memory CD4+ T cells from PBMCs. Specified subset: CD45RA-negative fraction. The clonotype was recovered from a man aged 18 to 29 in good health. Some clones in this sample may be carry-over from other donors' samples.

The CDR3 sequence is CASSLVGVLAYNEQFF. The CDR3 bases are TGCGCCAGCAGCTTGGTTGGCGTACTGGCTTACAATGAGCAGTTCTTC. This chain connects TRBV5-1 to TRBJ2-1; D gene uncertain. The germline V and J ends were trimmed by 0 bases and 4 bases, with 14 bases remaining between them. The germline gives CDR1 SGHRS, CDR2 YFSETQ. This CDR3 region has 16 residues.